One sample yielded the 10 T cell receptor beta chains listed below, sequenced in a study of chemoradiotherapy in HPV16-positive cancers. Assay used: immunoSEQ multiplex PCR; TCRdb lists only in-frame clones, some missing. The data contain approximately 15,000 clones, around 78% of them singletons. Collection of the sample occurred from a patient who underwent chemoradiotherapy. These receptors all come from a human donor with HPV-associated anogenital cancer.

Here the CDR3 reads CASSVGTGGPRETQYF. Written as DNA, the CDR3 is TGTGCCAGCAGCGTCGGGACAGGGGGCCCGAGGGAGACCCAGTACTTC. This rearrangement joins TRBV7-2 to TRBJ2-5; 12 positions agree with TRBD1. CDR1 is SGHTA, CDR2 FQGNSA, per germline. This CDR3 comprises 16 residues. V lost 5 bases, J lost 5 bases, and 9 bases stayed unmatched.

The chain is built from TRBV7-9 and TRBJ1-2, with 10 bases aligning to TRBD1. J was trimmed by 2 bases and V by 5 bases; bases with no gene match: 11. CDR1 and CDR2 from the germline V gene are SEHNR and FQNEAQ (reference sequence). The CDR3 is 17 residues long. The CDR3, as DNA: TGTGCCAGCAGCACACCACCACCGACAGGGGGCAACTATGGCTACACCTTC. It is translated as CASSTPPPTGGNYGYTF.

J is TRBJ2-7 and V is TRBV11-2; tentative D call: TRBD2 (7 bases). The CDR3 is made up of 15 amino acids. V was pared by 2 bases and J by 7 bases, with 18 bases between. Germline-derived CDR1 and CDR2 are SGHAT and FQNNGV. The CDR3 DNA is TGTGCCAGCAGCTTATTGGGGGGGCCGGAGAGGGAGCAGTACTTC. Its protein is CASSLLGGPEREQYF.

The J gene is TRBJ2-1, the V gene TRBV9, with 11 bases lining up with TRBD2. Per germline, CDR1 SGDLS and CDR2 YYNGEE. This CDR3 is built from 14 residues. J lost 6 bases, V lost 2 bases, and 1 base had no gene match. The CDR3 DNA reads TGTGCCAGCAGCGTGGGGACTAGCGGCAATGAGCAGTTCTTC. It codes for CASSVGTSGNEQFF. Looking up the rest from reference TRBV9 and TRBJ2-1 gives the full variable domain: DSGVTQTPKHLITATGQRVTLRCSPRSGDLSVYWYQQSLDQGLQFLIQYYNGEERAKGNILERFSAQQFPDLHSELNLSSLELGDSALYFCASSVGTSGNEQFFGPGTRLTVL.

The chain has TRBV7-6 and TRBJ2-5, with D perhaps TRBD1 (5 bases). The CDR3 consists of 11 residues. Germline assignment: CDR1 SGHVS and CDR2 FNYEAQ. Trimming took 1 base from V and 14 from J, leaving 11 bases between them. Written as DNA, the CDR3 is TGTGCCAGCAGCTTAGGTCAGGGATTCTACTTC. Protein: CASSLGQGFYF. The variable domain in full, completed from reference TRBV7-6 and TRBJ2-5, reads GAGVSQSPRYKVTKRGQDVALRCDPISGHVSLYWYRQALGQGPEFLTYFNYEAQQDKSGLPNDRFSAERPEGSISTLTIQRTEQRDSAMYRCASSLGQGFYFGPGTRLLVL.

Here the CDR3 reads CASSARQGANTGELFF. The CDR3 nucleotides read TGTGCCAGCAGCGCCCGACAGGGCGCGAACACCGGGGAGCTGTTTTTT. The rearrangement joins TRBV11-1 to TRBJ2-2; 7 positions match TRBD1. The V and J ends lost 5 bases and 0 bases, in that order; junction bases with no gene match: 6. The germline gives CDR1 SGHAT, CDR2 FQDESV (reference sequence). This CDR3 is 16 amino acids long.

For the CDR3, the DNA is TGTGCCAGCTCACCACTAATGGGGGCAGATACGCAGTATTTT. Its translation is CASSPLMGADTQYF. V and J are TRBV18 and TRBJ2-3, with D perhaps matching TRBD1 or TRBD2 (5 bases each). The CDR3 is made up of 14 amino acids. CDR1 is KGHSH and CDR2 is LQKENI in the germline V gene. Trimming left V 1 base short and J 4 bases short, with 9 bases between.

This clone is a singleton in its sample. The V gene is TRBV6-1, the J gene TRBJ2-5, with D possibly matching TRBD2 (6 bases). Per the germline V gene, CDR1 is MNHNS and CDR2 is SASEGT. This CDR3 has 11 residues. The V end lost 8 bases, the J end lost 5 bases, and 9 bases lay between the germline ends. The CDR3 loop reads CASGRGETQYF. CDR3 DNA sequence: TGTGCCAGCGGCCGGGGGGAGACCCAGTACTTC.

The CDR3 region has the DNA TGTGCCAGTAGTATAGAATGGGCGAGCGTTCAGCCCCAGCATTTT. Its protein is CASSIEWASVQPQHF. The chain combines TRBV19 with TRBJ1-5; no definite D call. The V and J ends lost 0 bases and 6 bases respectively, with 12 bases between them. Germline CDR1 LNHDA, CDR2 SQIVND (reference sequence). The CDR3 totals 15 residues.

This rearrangement joins TRBV7-9 to TRBJ1-5; D remains unclear. CDR1 SEHNR and CDR2 FQNEAQ come from the germline V gene (reference sequence). V dropped 1 base and J dropped 0 bases, with 10 bases sitting between them. CDR3 length equals 16 residues. CDR3 residues: CASSLGSGVSNQPQHF. The CDR3 DNA reads as TGTGCCAGCAGCTTAGGTTCCGGGGTTAGCAATCAGCCCCAGCATTTT.